Shown below are 19 T cell receptor beta chains from a single sample sequenced in a study of Ad26.COV2.S vaccination and SARS-CoV-2 variants. Produced via immunoSEQ multiplex PCR; TCRdb's table is partial and in-frame only. Of hundreds of thousands of clones in the sample, around 89% were seen once. Indicated treatment: 19 received Ad26.COV2.S at low or high dose, single or two shots; roughly 5 received placebo; per-sample allocation not given. The investigators took samples on day 63 after the first vaccine or placebo injection. This material consisted of peripheral blood, taken in a trial of Ad26.COV2.S vaccine versus placebo. The source is a person aged 18-65 years who received the Ad26.COV2.S COVID-19 vaccine or a placebo.

V gene TRBV6-5 combines with J gene TRBJ1-5; the match to TRBD1 covers 7 bases. Germline V gene lookup returns CDR1 MNHEY and CDR2 SVGAGI. This CDR3 comprises 14 residues. V shed 5 bases and J 5 bases; nucleotides not matched to a gene: 6. CDR3 coding DNA: TGTGCCAGCAGTCAGAGGACAGGACATCAGCCCCAGCATTTT. The encoded protein is CASSQRTGHQPQHF.

The gene calls are TRBV6-2 or TRBV6-3 and TRBJ1-4, with 7 positions matching TRBD1. This CDR3 contains 14 residues. V shed 3 bases, J shed 8 bases, and the junction held 6 bases outside the gene matches. Germline loops: CDR1 MNHEY, CDR2 SVGEGT. As DNA, the CDR3 is TGTGCCAGCAGTTATGAGACAGGGTACGAAAAACTGTTTTTT. Encoded protein: CASSYETGYEKLFF.

The chain employs TRBV4-3 and TRBJ1-2, with 9 bases lining up with TRBD1. V dropped 3 bases and J dropped 6; count of bases not matched to a gene: 2. This CDR3 has 13 amino acids. CDR1 LGHNA and CDR2 YSLEER come from the germline V gene. The CDR3 sequence is CASSHRQGDGYTF. The CDR3 coding sequence is TGCGCCAGCAGCCACCGACAGGGGGATGGCTACACCTTC.

The J gene is TRBJ2-1, the V gene TRBV5-1; 12 nucleotides align to TRBD2. CDR1 and CDR2 (germline): SGHRS, YFSETQ. The CDR3 is made up of 15 amino acids. V shed 2 bases, J shed 8 bases, and the junction held 5 bases outside the gene matches. For the CDR3, the DNA is TGCGCCAGCAGCTTCGGACTAGCGGGAATTGATGAGCAGTTCTTC. Amino acids: CASSFGLAGIDEQFF.

V and J are TRBV27 and TRBJ1-1; perhaps TRBD1 as D (6 bases). Deletions cut 3 bases from V and 3 bases from J, with 8 bases between. Germline V gene sequence: CDR1 MNHEY, CDR2 SMNVEV (reference sequence). The CDR3 is 13 residues long. The CDR3 loop is CASSFTGYTEAFF. CDR3 DNA sequence: TGTGCCAGCAGTTTTACAGGGTACACTGAAGCTTTCTTT.

This clone was found once. The chain is built from TRBV19 and TRBJ2-7, with 7 bases identical to TRBD1. V shed 6 bases and J 1 base; nucleotides not matched to a gene: 9. The CDR3 has 15 amino acids. Germline assignment: CDR1 LNHDA and CDR2 SQIVND (reference sequence). CDR3 sequence: CASSLGTEPSYEQYF. The CDR3 DNA reads as TGTGCCAGTAGCCTCGGGACAGAGCCTTCCTACGAGCAGTACTTC.

The J gene is TRBJ1-5, the V gene TRBV11-3, with TRBD1 identical over 8 bases. This CDR3 region has 16 residues. Germline CDR1 reads SGHNT; CDR2 reads YENEEA. The V gene end was trimmed by 5 bases and the J gene end by 3 bases; junction bases not matched to a gene: 9. CDR3 DNA: TGTGCCAGCAGCGCATCTGGACAGGGTGACAATCAGCCCCAGCATTTT. It yields the protein CASSASGQGDNQPQHF. Together with reference TRBV11-3 and TRBJ1-5, the CDR3 gives the full variable domain: EAGVVQSPRYKIIEKKQPVAFWCNPISGHNTLYWYLQNLGQGPELLIRYENEEAVDDSQLPKDRFSAERLKGVDSTLKIQPAELGDSAVYLCASSASGQGDNQPQHFGDGTRLSIL.

The rearrangement joins TRBV7-3 to TRBJ2-5; D is perhaps TRBD1 or TRBD2 (5 bases each). Trimming stripped 2 bases from V and 5 bases from J, with 9 bases between. Germline V gene data show CDR1 as SGHTA and CDR2 as FQGTGA. The CDR3 covers 13 residues. The CDR3 spells CASSLRGPETQYF. The CDR3 DNA follows: TGTGCCAGCAGCTTACGGGGACCTGAGACCCAGTACTTC.

The V gene is TRBV30, the J gene TRBJ2-2, with TRBD2 matching 9 bases. The CDR3 has 17 amino acids. J was trimmed by 4 bases and V by 1 base; bases with no gene match: 10. Germline CDR1 is GTSNPN and CDR2 is SVGIG (reference sequence). The CDR3 DNA reads as TGTGCCTGGAGTGAGGGATTAGCGGGAGACTTCACCGGGGAGCTGTTTTTT. This sequence encodes CAWSEGLAGDFTGELFF.

The chain has TRBV9 and TRBJ2-7; 8 bases align to TRBD1. Germline CDR1 is SGDLS and CDR2 is YYNGEE. V shed 2 bases, J shed 3 bases, and the junction held 4 bases outside the gene matches. The CDR3 is made up of 14 amino acids. The CDR3 coding sequence is TGTGCCAGCAGCGTCCGGGACAGGAGCTACGAGCAGTACTTC. This encodes CASSVRDRSYEQYF.

V gene TRBV6-5 combines with J gene TRBJ1-5; perhaps TRBD1 as D (5 bases). The CDR3 extends over 15 amino acids. Trimming cost V 7 bases and J 3 bases, with 16 bases left between them. Germline lookup yields CDR1 MNHEY and CDR2 SVGAGI. CDR3 in DNA: TGTGCCAGCACCAGGCAAGGGGACCCCAATCAGCCCCAGCATTTT. It translates to CASTRQGDPNQPQHF.

This sequence joins TRBV18 and TRBJ2-2; the match to TRBD2 covers 8 bases. CDR3 length: 17 residues. Germline V gene sequence: CDR1 KGHSH, CDR2 LQKENI. J was trimmed by 0 bases and V by 3 bases; bases with no gene match: 6. CDR3: CASSPPIAGPNTGELFF. In nucleotides, the CDR3 is TGTGCCAGCTCACCTCCTATAGCGGGGCCGAACACCGGGGAGCTGTTTTTT.

This sequence joins TRBV7-9 and TRBJ2-2, with 9 positions matching TRBD2. J was trimmed by 4 bases and V by 6 bases; bases with no gene match: 9. Germline CDR1 reads SEHNR; CDR2 reads FQNEAQ (reference sequence). This CDR3 has 16 amino acids. This CDR3 reads CASSFPGTSPTGELFF. DNA for the CDR3: TGTGCCAGCAGTTTTCCCGGGACTAGCCCCACCGGGGAGCTGTTTTTT. The full variable domain, completed using reference TRBV7-9 and TRBJ2-2, is DTGVSQNPRHKITKRGQNVTFRCDPISEHNRLYWYRQTLGQGPEFLTYFQNEAQLEKSRLLSDRFSAERPKGSFSTLEIQRTEQGDSAMYLCASSFPGTSPTGELFFGEGSRLTVL.

This chain connects TRBV6-5 to TRBJ1-4; weak D call: TRBD1 (5 bases). The CDR3 spans 13 residues. Germline CDR1 and CDR2: MNHEY and SVGAGI. V was cut by 6 bases and J by 6 bases, with 11 bases left in between. In DNA form, the CDR3 reads TGTGCCAGCAGCAGGGCGGGGGATGAAAAACTGTTTTTT. Protein product: CASSRAGDEKLFF.

The CDR3 loop reads CASSLGGGQGSPAEQYF. The CDR3 DNA is TGTGCCAGCAGCTTAGGGGGTGGACAGGGATCCCCGGCCGAGCAGTACTTC. The V gene is TRBV7-6, the J gene TRBJ2-7, with 8 bases aligning to TRBD1. This CDR3 has 17 residues. V lost 1 base to trimming and J lost 6 bases; unmatched junction nucleotides: 14. Per germline, CDR1 SGHVS and CDR2 FNYEAQ.

The J gene is TRBJ2-2, the V gene TRBV7-9; D uncertain. V was cut by 2 bases and J by 5 bases, with 6 bases left in between. Germline CDR1 is SEHNR and CDR2 is FQNEAQ (reference sequence). The CDR3 runs to 13 residues. CDR3 sequence (DNA): TGTGCCAGCAGCTTACTAGGGACCGGGGAGCTGTTTTTT. It is translated as CASSLLGTGELFF.

The chain uses TRBV18 and TRBJ1-4, with 7 bases identical to TRBD1. Trimming cost V 5 bases and J 2 bases; bases outside gene matches: 8. The germline CDR1 and CDR2 sequences are KGHSH and LQKENI. The CDR3 consists of 16 residues. CDR3 protein: CASSSREGATNEKLFF. CDR3 bases: TGTGCCAGCTCATCCCGGGAGGGGGCGACTAATGAAAAACTGTTTTTT.

The rearrangement links TRBV5-1 to TRBJ2-3; a possible D gene is TRBD2 (5 bases). Looked up from germline, CDR1 is SGHRS and CDR2 is YFSETQ. The CDR3 extends over 13 amino acids. V gave up 5 bases and J gave up 5 bases, with 12 bases separating them. The CDR3 DNA reads TGCGCCAGCAGGCTCCCTCGGGGAGATACGCAGTATTTT. Amino acid sequence: CASRLPRGDTQYF. The entire variable domain, with the rest obtained from reference TRBV5-1 and TRBJ2-3, is as follows: KAGVTQTPRYLIKTRGQQVTLSCSPISGHRSVSWYQQTPGQGLQFLFEYFSETQRNKGNFPGRFSGRQFSNSRSEMNVSTLELGDSALYLCASRLPRGDTQYFGPGTRLTVL.

The chain joins TRBV3-1 (or the pseudogene TRBV3-2) to TRBJ2-1; 7 bases fit TRBD2. This CDR3 contains 15 residues. Germline V lookup: CDR1 LGHDT, CDR2 YNNKEL (reference sequence). The V and J ends lost 0 bases and 6 bases, in that order; junction bases with no gene match: 5. As DNA, the CDR3 is TGTGCCAGCAGCCAAGATGCAGCGGGAACCAATGAGCAGTTCTTC. Protein: CASSQDAAGTNEQFF.